What follows describes a single TCR beta chain. Its antigen is not yet known. Nothing much larger sits one base from this clone, and base qualities are not available. High-throughput TCR beta sequencing profiled peripheral blood CD8+ and CD4+ T cells from healthy donors, Susac syndrome patients and multiple sclerosis patients. Healthy donors were included as age- and sex-matched controls. Bulk CD8+ and CD4+ T cells were purified by magnetic negative isolation, while CD8+ TEMRA cells were enriched using FACS. Blood was drawn into EDTA tubes, processed within 24 hours, and PBMCs were isolated by density gradient centrifugation. PBMCs intended for TCR sequencing were cryopreserved in liquid nitrogen and thawed later in a water bath at 37 degrees C. Purity of sorted or isolated CD4+, CD8+ and CD8+ TEMRA cells was at least 90%. RNA was extracted using the RNeasy kit, and roughly 0.5 to 1 microgram was reverse transcribed with random hexamers. The immunoSEQ multiplex PCR assay, covering 54 Vbeta and 13 Jbeta segments, was used to amplify TCR beta CDR3 regions. Bias from PCR amplification was corrected by using a synthetic template baseline for primer optimization and for computational correction. The study's own analysis went as follows. Reads were annotated to V, D and J genes according to IMGT and were analyzed with immunoSEQ Analyzer, with only productive sequences retained. Clonality was computed as one minus Shannon entropy normalized by log2 of the number of productive unique sequences. Public and private clones were assessed among the 100 most prevalent clones of each patient and control. A clone was defined as Susac-specific if it was absent from the healthy and MS cohorts, from roughly 1,000 published viral clones and from other ImmuneACCESS disease sequences. Clones were called with MiXCR by TCRdb after fastp trimmed the public reads at Q25, and only in-frame beta chains were retained. Duplicate CDR3 protein sequences are folded into a single record with the most common DNA and genes. It is TCRdb's table, rather than the study itself, that gives the V and J calls and clone size. For this sample there are 150,000 to 200,000 distinct CDR3 sequences; 80% to 95% appear just once. Clones ranked in the top ten supply 0.095% to 0.12% of the sample.

Taken from cysteine to phenylalanine, the CDR3 has 15 residues. The kept DNA is CDR3 alone, 45 bases in frame from the first base. Cut back by 2 bases and 1 base, the V and J ends lie 11 bases apart. CDR1 and CDR2 (SGHTA, FQGTGA) derive from the germline V gene. These data belong to a study of CD8 T cells in Susac syndrome (dated 2019 in TCRdb). For context, the study as a whole: Whether CD8+ T cell activation and differentiation in Susac syndrome was antigen driven was tested using repertoire sequencing. Results the study describes overall, beyond this receptor: The TCR sequencing and HLA analysis was acknowledged to have included a relatively small number of individuals.

This sequence originates from a human donor in good health. The sample was CD4+ T cells from PBMCs. The rearrangement joined TRBV7-3 to TRBJ1-1; the D gene assignment is ambiguous. The DNA is as follows: TGTGCCAGCAGCTTACGTGGGGAGGGGAACACTGAAGCTTTCTTT. This translates into CASSLRGEGNTEAFF. The full variable domain, with segments outside the CDR3 supplied by the reference TRBV7-3 and TRBJ1-1 proteins, appears as GAGVSQTPSNKVTEKGKYVELRCDPISGHTALYWYRQSLGQGPEFLIYFQGTGAADDSGLPNDRFFAVRPEGSVSTLKIQRTERGDSAVYLCASSLRGEGNTEAFFGQGTRLTVV.